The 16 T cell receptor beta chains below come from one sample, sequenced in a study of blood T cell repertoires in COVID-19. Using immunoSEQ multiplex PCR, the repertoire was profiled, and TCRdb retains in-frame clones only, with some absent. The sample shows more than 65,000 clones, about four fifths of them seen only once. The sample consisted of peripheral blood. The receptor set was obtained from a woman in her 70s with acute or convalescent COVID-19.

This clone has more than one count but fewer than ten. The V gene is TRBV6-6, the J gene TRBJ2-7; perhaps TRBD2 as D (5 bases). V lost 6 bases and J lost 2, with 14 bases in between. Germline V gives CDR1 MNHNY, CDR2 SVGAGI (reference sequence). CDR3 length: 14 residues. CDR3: CASRAMEAAYEQYF. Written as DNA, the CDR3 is TGTGCCAGCAGGGCCATGGAGGCGGCCTACGAGCAGTACTTC.

CDR3 bases: TGCGCCAGCAGCCCGCCGGGACAGGGTACCGAAGCTTTCTTT. Amino acid sequence: CASSPPGQGTEAFF. J is TRBJ1-1 and V is TRBV5-1, with 9 bases lining up with TRBD1. V shed 4 bases and J 8 bases; nucleotides not matched to a gene: 9. Germline loops: CDR1 SGHRS, CDR2 YFSETQ. The CDR3 consists of 14 residues.

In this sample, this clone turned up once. CDR3 nucleotide sequence: TGTGCCAGCAGTGTAGCAAGGGTCCTGGGAGGCTACGAGCAGTACTTC. It translates to CASSVARVLGGYEQYF. The rearrangement uses TRBV2 and TRBJ2-7; a weak D match, TRBD2 (6 bases). V lost 4 bases and J lost 3, with 19 bases in between. The length of the CDR3 is 16 residues. CDR1 SNHLY and CDR2 FYNNEI come from the germline V gene.

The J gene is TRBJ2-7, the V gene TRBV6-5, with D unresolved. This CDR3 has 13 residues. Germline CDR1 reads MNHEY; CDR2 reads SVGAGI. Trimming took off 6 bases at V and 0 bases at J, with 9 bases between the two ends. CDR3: CASSTTSSYEQYF. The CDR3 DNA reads TGTGCCAGCAGCACTACGAGCTCCTACGAGCAGTACTTC.

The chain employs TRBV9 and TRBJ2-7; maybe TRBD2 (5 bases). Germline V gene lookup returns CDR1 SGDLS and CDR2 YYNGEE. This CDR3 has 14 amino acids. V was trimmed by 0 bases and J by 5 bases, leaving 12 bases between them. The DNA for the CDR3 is TGTGCCAGCAGCGTAGGGGCGGGCCAAAACGAGCAGTACTTC. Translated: CASSVGAGQNEQYF.

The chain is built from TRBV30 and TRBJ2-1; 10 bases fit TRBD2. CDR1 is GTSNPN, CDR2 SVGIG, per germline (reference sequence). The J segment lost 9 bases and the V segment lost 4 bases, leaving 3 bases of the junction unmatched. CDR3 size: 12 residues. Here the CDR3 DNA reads TGTGCCTGGACTAGCGGGAGAGGTGAGCAGTTCTTC. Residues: CAWTSGRGEQFF.

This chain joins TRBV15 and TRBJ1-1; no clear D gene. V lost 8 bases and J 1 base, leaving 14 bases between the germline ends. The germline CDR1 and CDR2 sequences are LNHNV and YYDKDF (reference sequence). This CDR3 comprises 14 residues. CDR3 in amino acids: CATVALGGNTEAFF. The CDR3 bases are TGTGCCACCGTCGCGCTTGGCGGGAACACTGAAGCTTTCTTT.

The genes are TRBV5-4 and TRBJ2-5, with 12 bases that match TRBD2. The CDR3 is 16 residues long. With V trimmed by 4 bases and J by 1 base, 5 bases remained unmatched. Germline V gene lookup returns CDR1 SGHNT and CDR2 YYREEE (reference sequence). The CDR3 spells CASSGTSGRIQETQYF. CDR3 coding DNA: TGTGCCAGCAGCGGGACTAGCGGGCGCATCCAAGAGACCCAGTACTTC.

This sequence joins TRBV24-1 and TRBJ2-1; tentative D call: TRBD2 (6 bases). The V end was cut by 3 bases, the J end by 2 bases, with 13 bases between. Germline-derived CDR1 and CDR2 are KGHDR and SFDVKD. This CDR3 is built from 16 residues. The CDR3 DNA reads TGTGCCACCAGTGATGCGGGACTGACAGCCTACAATGAGCAGTTCTTC. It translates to CATSDAGLTAYNEQFF.

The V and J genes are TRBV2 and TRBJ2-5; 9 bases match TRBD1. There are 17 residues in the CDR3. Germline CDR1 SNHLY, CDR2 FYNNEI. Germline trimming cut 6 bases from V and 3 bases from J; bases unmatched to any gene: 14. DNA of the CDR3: TGTGCCAGCAGCGCCTCAGAGGACAGGGGTTTGGAAGAGACCCAGTACTTC. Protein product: CASSASEDRGLEETQYF.

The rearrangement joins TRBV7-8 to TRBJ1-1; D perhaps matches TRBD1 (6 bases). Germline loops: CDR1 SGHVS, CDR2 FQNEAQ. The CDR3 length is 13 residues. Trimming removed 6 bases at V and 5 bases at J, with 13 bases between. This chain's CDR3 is CASRAGVRTEAFF. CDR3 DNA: TGTGCCAGCAGGGCAGGGGTAAGGACTGAAGCTTTCTTT.

Written as DNA, the CDR3 is TGTGCCAGCAGCCCCAGGGCGGGAGAGCGAGATACGCAGTATTTT. It codes for CASSPRAGERDTQYF. The chain couples TRBV11-3 to TRBJ2-3; TRBD2 agrees at 7 bases. The CDR3 has 15 residues. Germline trimming cut 5 bases from V and 5 bases from J; bases unmatched to any gene: 10. CDR1 is SGHNT, CDR2 YENEEA, per germline.

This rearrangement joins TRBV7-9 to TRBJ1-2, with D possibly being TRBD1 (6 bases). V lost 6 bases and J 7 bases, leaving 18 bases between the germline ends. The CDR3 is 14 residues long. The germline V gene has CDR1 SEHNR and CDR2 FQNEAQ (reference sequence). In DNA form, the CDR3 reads TGTGCCAGCAGGTCCGGCACGGGGGGCTCTGGCTACACCTTC. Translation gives CASRSGTGGSGYTF.

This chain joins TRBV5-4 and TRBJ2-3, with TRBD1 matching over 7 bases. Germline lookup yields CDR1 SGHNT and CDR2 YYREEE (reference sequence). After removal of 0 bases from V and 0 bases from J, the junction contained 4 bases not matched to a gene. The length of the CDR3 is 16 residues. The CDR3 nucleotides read TGTGCCAGCAGCTTGGAGGGACAGAGAAGCACAGATACGCAGTATTTT. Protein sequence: CASSLEGQRSTDTQYF.

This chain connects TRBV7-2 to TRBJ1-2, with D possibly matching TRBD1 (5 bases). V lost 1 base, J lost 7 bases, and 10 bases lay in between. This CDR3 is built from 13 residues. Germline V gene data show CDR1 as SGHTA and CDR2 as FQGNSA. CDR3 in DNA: TGTGCCAGCAGCTTAGAGGGACTGCGTGGCTACACCTTC. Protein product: CASSLEGLRGYTF.

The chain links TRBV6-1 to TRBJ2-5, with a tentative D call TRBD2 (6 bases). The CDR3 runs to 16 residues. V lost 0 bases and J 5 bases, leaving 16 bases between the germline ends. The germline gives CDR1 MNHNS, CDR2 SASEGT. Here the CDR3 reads CASSEAHGSWVETQYF. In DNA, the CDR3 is TGTGCCAGCAGTGAAGCGCACGGGAGCTGGGTCGAGACCCAGTACTTC.